Following are 17 T cell receptor beta chains from one sample sequenced in a study of regulatory T cells in long-lasting Graves disease. The time point was: newly diagnosed GD, antithyroid drugs for less than 3 months. RNA extracted from PBMCs served as the sequencing template. Assembly of TCR beta libraries relied on iRepertoire HTBI primers together with Arm-PCR of CDR3 regions. Via MiXCR, TCRdb re-called the multiplex PCR reads, giving one row per CDR3 protein. The sample consists of 620,000 or so distinct CDR3 sequences, roughly 15% of them appearing once. The sample was also linked to a second study, of T cells in Graves' hyperthyroidism and ophthalmopathy.

The input for sequencing was peripheral blood mononuclear cells (PBMCs), taken at new diagnosis, from a patient treated with antithyroid drugs. The receptors shown here come from a woman aged 25 to 39 with Graves disease.

This clonotype was observed many times. This chain joins TRBV12-3 or TRBV12-4 and TRBJ2-1, with TRBD1 matching 7 bases. V shed 2 bases and J 12 bases; nucleotides not matched to a gene: 4. CDR3 size: 12 residues. CDR3 in amino acids: CASSLIAGGQFF. The CDR3 DNA reads TGTGCCAGCAGTTTAATTGCAGGGGGGCAGTTCTTC.

This clonotype was found many times. The V call is TRBV10-3, the J call TRBJ2-5, with D tentatively TRBD1 or TRBD2 (5 bases each). Per germline, CDR1 ENHRY and CDR2 SYGVKD. The V gene lost 2 bases and the J gene lost 3 bases, with 10 bases spanning the gap. The CDR3 runs to 14 residues. DNA of the CDR3: TGTGCCATCAGTGAGAGGGGAGCAAAAGAGACCCAGTACTTC. Translating it yields CAISERGAKETQYF.

The chain carries TRBV5-8 and TRBJ2-7; TRBD1 matches at 8 bases. Germline V CDR1 and CDR2: SGHTS, YDEGEE. J was trimmed by 3 bases and V by 2 bases; bases with no gene match: 13. This CDR3 has 17 amino acids. CDR3 sequence: CASSLRTGQKDSYEQYF. In DNA, the CDR3 is TGTGCCAGCAGCTTAAGGACAGGGCAGAAGGACAGCTACGAGCAGTACTTC. Together with reference TRBV5-8 and TRBJ2-7, the CDR3 gives the full variable domain: EAGVTQSPTHLIKTRGQQATLRCSPISGHTSVYWYQQALGLGLQFLLWYDEGEERNRGNFPPRFSGRQFPNYSSELNVNALELEDSALYLCASSLRTGQKDSYEQYFGPGTRLTVT.

This clonotype was recorded many times. J is TRBJ2-7 and V is TRBV6-2 or TRBV6-3; 7 nucleotides match TRBD1. After removal of 0 bases from V and 2 bases from J, the junction contained 7 bases not matched to a gene. Germline CDR1 is MNHEY and CDR2 is SVGEGT. This CDR3 is 16 amino acids long. DNA for the CDR3: TGTGCCAGCAGTTACTCGGTACGACAGGGAACCTACGAGCAGTACTTC. It specifies CASSYSVRQGTYEQYF.

The chain carries TRBV7-9 and TRBJ1-6; D is uncertain. CDR3 length equals 14 residues. Per the germline V gene, CDR1 is SEHNR and CDR2 is FQNEAQ (reference sequence). V was pared by 3 bases and J by 8 bases, with 11 bases between. Written as DNA, the CDR3 is TGTGCCAGCAGCTTGGGGAGTCTTGATTCACCCCTCCACTTT. Its protein is CASSLGSLDSPLHF.

This clonotype was counted ten times or more. The rearrangement links TRBV12-3 or TRBV12-4 to TRBJ1-2; D is unresolved. CDR3 length: 14 residues. With 5 bases removed from V and 4 bases from J, the gap between germline ends came to 14 bases. Here the CDR3 DNA reads TGTGCCAGCAGTCGGGAGCTCTTAGCCTATGGCTACACCTTC. This translates into CASSRELLAYGYTF.

This sequence joins TRBV12-3 or TRBV12-4 and TRBJ2-2; 8 positions match TRBD2. The CDR3 spans 15 residues. With 6 bases clipped from V and 0 bases from J, the junction kept 3 bases outside the gene matches. The CDR3 here is CASRKAGANTGELFF. The CDR3 nucleotides are TGTGCCAGCAGGAAAGCGGGGGCGAACACCGGGGAGCTGTTTTTT.

This clonotype was seen a handful of times. The gene calls are TRBV5-5 and TRBJ1-6, with a possible D match to TRBD1 (6 bases). The CDR3 runs 14 residues. Germline V gene sequence: CDR1 SGHKS, CDR2 YYEKEE (reference sequence). V lost 3 bases to trimming and J lost 6 bases, with 10 bases between them. The CDR3 sequence: CASSWGAVNSPLHF. Written as DNA, the CDR3 is TGTGCCAGCAGCTGGGGGGCAGTTAATTCACCCCTCCACTTT. The variable domain in full, with the rest retrieved from reference TRBV5-5 and TRBJ1-6, is DAGVTQSPTHLIKTRGQQVTLRCSPISGHKSVSWYQQVLGQGPQFIFQYYEKEERGRGNFPDRFSARQFPNYSSELNVNALLLGDSALYLCASSWGAVNSPLHFGNGTRLTVT.

J is TRBJ1-6 and V is TRBV9, with D unresolved. V was clipped by 7 bases and J by 6 bases, with 11 bases between them. The CDR3 contains 13 residues. The germline V gene encodes CDR1 SGDLS and CDR2 YYNGEE. CDR3 nucleotide sequence: TGTGCCAGCTCGTTTCAAATTAATTCACCCCTCCACTTT. Translation gives CASSFQINSPLHF.

The table lists this clonotype with a few counts. The chain joins TRBV6-1 to TRBJ2-1, with D possibly TRBD1 on 8 matching bases. The ends were cut back, 6 bases at V and 7 bases at J, with 22 bases in the middle. CDR1 and CDR2 (germline): MNHNS, SASEGT. The CDR3 runs 16 residues. The DNA of the CDR3 is TGTGCCAGCAGAGCCACGACAGGGGAGGGTAGGAATGAGCAGTTCTTC. Residues: CASRATTGEGRNEQFF.

The V gene is TRBV27, the J gene TRBJ1-5, with TRBD1 as a possible D gene (6 bases). Germline V CDR1 and CDR2: MNHEY, SMNVEV (reference sequence). The CDR3 loop spans 17 amino acids. The V end was cut by 6 bases, the J end by 1 base, with 19 bases between. CDR3 DNA: TGTGCCAGCAGCCCCTATCGGGGGGCTAAGAGCAATCAGCCCCAGCATTTT. It specifies CASSPYRGAKSNQPQHF.

This clonotype was seen many times. The chain couples TRBV28 to TRBJ2-7, with D possibly TRBD2 on 6 matching bases. Germline V gene sequence: CDR1 MDHEN, CDR2 SYDVKM. V shed 5 bases and J shed 0 bases, with 11 bases lying between them. This CDR3 has 14 amino acids. The CDR3 nucleotides are TGTGCCAGCAGTAGGGACTTCAGCTCCTACGAGCAGTACTTC. As protein: CASSRDFSSYEQYF.

The chain uses TRBV10-3 and TRBJ1-2; TRBD1 aligns across 7 bases. CDR1 is ENHRY, CDR2 SYGVKD, per germline. With 7 bases clipped from V and 5 bases from J, the junction kept 4 bases outside the gene matches. The CDR3 loop spans 12 amino acids. The DNA of the CDR3 is TGTGCCATCAATGCAGGGGGGTATGGCTACACCTTC. It specifies CAINAGGYGYTF.

The chain has TRBV18 and TRBJ2-3; D gene uncertain. V was trimmed by 7 bases and J by 2 bases, leaving 16 bases between them. In germline, CDR1 is KGHSH, CDR2 LQKENI. This CDR3 comprises 15 residues. CDR3 loop: CASYHVAAYTDTQYF. CDR3 in DNA: TGTGCCAGCTACCACGTGGCAGCTTACACAGATACGCAGTATTTT.

This clonotype was observed at least ten times. The V call is TRBV7-2, the J call TRBJ2-3; tentative D call: TRBD2 (5 bases). This CDR3 is 14 amino acids long. Germline-derived CDR1 and CDR2 are SGHTA and FQGNSA. V was shortened by 4 bases and J by 3 bases, with 11 bases between the two germline ends. The CDR3 DNA reads TGTGCCAGCAGCTCTGGACTGGAGACAGATACGCAGTATTTT. Protein sequence: CASSSGLETDTQYF.

This clonotype was seen repeatedly, ten times or more. The chain couples TRBV20-1 to TRBJ2-3, with 9 bases that match TRBD2. CDR3 length: 14 amino acids. With 3 bases clipped from V and 4 bases from J, the junction kept 5 bases outside the gene matches. CDR1 is DFQATT, CDR2 SNEGSKA, per germline (reference sequence). This CDR3 is CSASSGSKADTQYF. The DNA of the CDR3 is TGCAGTGCTAGTAGCGGGAGCAAGGCAGATACGCAGTATTTT.

CDR3 sequence (DNA): TGTGCCAGCAGCCCCTTCCAGCAGTACTTC. As protein: CASSPFQQYF. The J gene is TRBJ2-7, the V gene TRBV5-5; D uncertain. V dropped 4 bases and J dropped 8 bases, with 7 bases sitting between them. Germline-derived CDR1 and CDR2 are SGHKS and YYEKEE (reference sequence). The CDR3 is made up of 10 amino acids.